This T cell receptor beta chain appears in the sequencing data of a study of graft-versus-host responses after intestinal transplantation. In the study overall: Recipients across the board were started on anti-thymocyte globulin induction, then kept on tacrolimus and steroids for around three years.

V was shortened by 0 bases and J by 3 bases, with 12 bases between the two germline ends. Germline CDR1 is SGDLS and CDR2 is YYNGEE. The CDR3 has 16 residues. General study points: Some GvH clones appeared in ileal mucosa or blood before recipient bone marrow. Circulating GvH clones peaking coincided with falling HvG clones soon after transplant.

To note about this clone: No antigen is known for it.

Intraepithelial and lamina propria lymphocytes were isolated from graft specimens. The assay was immunoSEQ multiplex PCR, and TCRdb's table has in-frame clones only and misses some. The sample holds over 10,000 clones, about 73% seen once. The chain is built from TRBV9 and TRBJ2-2; TRBD1 might be the D (6 bases). The sequencing here drew on ileum tissue, taken 142 days after intestinal transplantation. This TCR was recovered from a human patient who received an intestinal transplant, so some T cells may come from the graft donor. Here the CDR3 reads CASSVAGGVDTGELFF. In DNA, the CDR3 is TGTGCCAGCAGCGTAGCTGGGGGCGTGGACACCGGGGAGCTGTTTTTT. The entire variable domain, with the rest obtained from reference TRBV9 and TRBJ2-2, is as follows: DSGVTQTPKHLITATGQRVTLRCSPRSGDLSVYWYQQSLDQGLQFLIQYYNGEERAKGNILERFSAQQFPDLHSELNLSSLELGDSALYFCASSVAGGVDTGELFFGEGSRLTVL.